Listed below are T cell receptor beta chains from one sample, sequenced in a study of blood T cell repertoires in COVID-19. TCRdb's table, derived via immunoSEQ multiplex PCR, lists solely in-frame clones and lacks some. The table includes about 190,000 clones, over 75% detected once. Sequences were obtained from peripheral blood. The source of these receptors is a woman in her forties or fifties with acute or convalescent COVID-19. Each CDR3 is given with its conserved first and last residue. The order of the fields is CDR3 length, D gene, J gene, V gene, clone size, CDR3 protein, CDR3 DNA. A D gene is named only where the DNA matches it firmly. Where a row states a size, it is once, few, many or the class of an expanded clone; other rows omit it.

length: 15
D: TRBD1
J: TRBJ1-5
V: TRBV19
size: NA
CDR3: CASKDATGGGQPQHF
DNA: TGTGCCAGTAAAGATGCAACAGGGGGTGGTCAGCCCCAGCATTTT

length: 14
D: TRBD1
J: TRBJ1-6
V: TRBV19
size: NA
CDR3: CASKEGAADSPLHF
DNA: TGTGCCAGTAAGGAGGGGGCGGCTGATTCACCCCTCCACTTT

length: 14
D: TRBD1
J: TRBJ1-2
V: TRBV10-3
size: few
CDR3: CAISGQGAREGYTF
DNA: TGTGCCATCAGCGGACAGGGGGCGCGAGAAGGCTACACCTTC

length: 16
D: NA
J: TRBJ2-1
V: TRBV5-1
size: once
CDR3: CASSPSLAPGVEEQFF
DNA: TGCGCCAGCAGCCCTTCATTAGCCCCCGGGGTGGAGGAGCAGTTCTTC

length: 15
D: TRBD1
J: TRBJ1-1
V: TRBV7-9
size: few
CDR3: CASSLRTGGAGEAFF
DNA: TGTGCCAGCAGCTTAAGGACAGGGGGCGCGGGGGAAGCTTTCTTT

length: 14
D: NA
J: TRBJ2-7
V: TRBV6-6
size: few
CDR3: CASSYRGTNYEQYF
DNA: TGTGCCAGCAGTTACAGGGGGACTAACTACGAGCAGTACTTC

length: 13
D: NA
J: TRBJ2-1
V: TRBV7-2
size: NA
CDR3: CASSLMGLNEQFF
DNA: TGTGCCAGCAGCCTTATGGGGCTCAATGAGCAGTTCTTC

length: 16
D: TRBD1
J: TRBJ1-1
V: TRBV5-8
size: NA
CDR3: CASSLGDRGDEGEAFF
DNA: TGTGCCAGCAGCTTGGGGGACAGGGGAGACGAGGGTGAAGCTTTCTTT

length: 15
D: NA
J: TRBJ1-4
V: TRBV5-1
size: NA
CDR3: CASSLAGRGNEKLFF
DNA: TGCGCCAGCAGCTTGGCCGGGAGGGGTAATGAAAAACTGTTTTTT

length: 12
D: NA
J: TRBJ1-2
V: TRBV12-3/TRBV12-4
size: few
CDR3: CASSPGEGGYTF
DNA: TGTGCCAGCAGTCCCGGTGAGGGTGGCTACACCTTC

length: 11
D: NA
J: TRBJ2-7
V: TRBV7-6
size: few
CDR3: CASRGLNEQYF
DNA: TGTGCCAGCAGGGGGCTCAACGAGCAGTACTTC

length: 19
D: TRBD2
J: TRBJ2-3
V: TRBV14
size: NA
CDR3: CASSHISGGPGSSTDTQYF
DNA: TGTGCCAGCAGCCATATTAGCGGGGGCCCCGGATCTAGCACAGATACGCAGTATTTT

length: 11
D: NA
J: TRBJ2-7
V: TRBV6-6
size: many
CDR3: CASSYKEEQYF
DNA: TGTGCCAGCAGTTACAAAGAGGAGCAGTACTTC

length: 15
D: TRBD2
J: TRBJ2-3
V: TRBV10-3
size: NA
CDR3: CAISERSGGIDTQYF
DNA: TGTGCCATCAGTGAGAGAAGCGGGGGGATCGATACGCAGTATTTT

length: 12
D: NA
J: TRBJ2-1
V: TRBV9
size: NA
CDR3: CASSREFDEQFF
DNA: TGTGCCAGCAGCCGCGAGTTCGATGAGCAGTTCTTC

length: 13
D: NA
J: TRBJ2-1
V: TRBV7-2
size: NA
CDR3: CASSRGTTNEQFF
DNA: TGTGCCAGCAGCAGAGGGACAACCAATGAGCAGTTCTTC

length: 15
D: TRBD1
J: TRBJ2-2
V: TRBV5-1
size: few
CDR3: CASSPDRAHPGELFF
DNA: TGCGCCAGCAGCCCCGACAGGGCCCATCCCGGGGAGCTGTTTTTT

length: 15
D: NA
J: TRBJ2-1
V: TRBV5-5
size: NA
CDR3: CASSLGAPTYNEQFF
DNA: TGTGCCAGCAGCCTGGGGGCACCGACCTACAATGAGCAGTTCTTC

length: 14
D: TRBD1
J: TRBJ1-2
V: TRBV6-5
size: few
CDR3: CASRWDRKNYGYTF
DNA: TGTGCCAGCCGCTGGGACAGAAAGAACTATGGCTACACCTTC

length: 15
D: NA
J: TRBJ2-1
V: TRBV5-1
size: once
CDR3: CASSLGGSSYNEQFF
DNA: TGCGCCAGCAGCTTAGGGGGTAGCTCCTACAATGAGCAGTTCTTC

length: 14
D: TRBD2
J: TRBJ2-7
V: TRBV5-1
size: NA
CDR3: CASSPSSGIDEQYF
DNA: TGCGCCAGCAGCCCCTCTAGCGGGATCGACGAGCAGTACTTC

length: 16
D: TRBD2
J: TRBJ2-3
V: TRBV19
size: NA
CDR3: CASRPSSGGLADTQYF
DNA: TGTGCCAGTAGACCATCTAGCGGGGGGTTGGCAGATACGCAGTATTTT

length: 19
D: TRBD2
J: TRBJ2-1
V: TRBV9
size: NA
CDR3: CASSVAPGGRASSYNEQFF
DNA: TGTGCCAGCAGCGTAGCTCCGGGCGGGAGGGCTTCTTCCTACAATGAGCAGTTCTTC

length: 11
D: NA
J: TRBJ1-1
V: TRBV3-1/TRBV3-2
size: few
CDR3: CASSHSTEAFF
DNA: TGTGCCAGCAGCCATAGCACTGAAGCTTTCTTT

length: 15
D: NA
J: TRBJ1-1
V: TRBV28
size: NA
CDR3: CASSLGGALNTEAFF
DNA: TGTGCCAGCAGTCTGGGGGGGGCCCTGAACACTGAAGCTTTCTTT

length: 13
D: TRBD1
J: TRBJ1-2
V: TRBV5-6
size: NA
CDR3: CASSSGQGYGYTF
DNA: TGTGCCAGCAGCTCCGGACAGGGCTATGGCTACACCTTC